These T cell receptor beta chains were read from a single sample in a study of cytomegalovirus exposure and HLA in healthy donors. The protocol was immunoSEQ multiplex PCR, while the TCRdb copy is restricted to in-frame clones and leaves out a portion. Of about 180,000 clones detected, roughly 85% appear once; the ten largest clones hold 1%. What was sequenced was PBMCs. Source of these receptors: a boy aged 2-15 years in good health and CMV-seronegative. The CDR3 runs from the conserved cysteine through the conserved F or W. A D gene is named only where the DNA matches it firmly. A clone size is listed for some rows: how often the clone was seen (once, few, many), or a class if it is expanded.

clone size	V gene	D gene	J gene	CDR3 protein	CDR3 DNA
-	TRBV4-2	TRBD2	TRBJ2-3	CASKPSFSGRTDTQYF	TGTGCCAGCAAGCCCTCTTTTAGCGGGAGGACAGATACGCAGTATTTT
-	TRBV5-4	-	TRBJ2-5	CASSGKRQETQYF	TGTGCCAGCAGCGGCAAGCGGCAAGAGACCCAGTACTTC
-	TRBV10-3	TRBD2	TRBJ2-2	CATGLAGTGELFF	TGTGCCACCGGACTAGCGGGCACCGGGGAGCTGTTTTTT
few	TRBV28	-	TRBJ1-2	CASSLCCVRGHLYGYTF	TGTGCCAGCAGTTTATGTTGTGTAAGGGGACACCTCTATGGCTACACCTTC
-	TRBV7-9	-	TRBJ1-6	CASSLEVSGESPLHF	TGTGCCAGCAGCTTAGAGGTTTCGGGGGAGTCACCCCTCCACTTT
-	TRBV28	TRBD1	TRBJ1-5	CASSVMGTGGFQPQHF	TGTGCCAGCAGTGTTATGGGGACAGGGGGGTTTCAGCCCCAGCATTTT
-	TRBV28	-	TRBJ2-2	CASSPQGYTGELFF	TGTGCCAGCAGCCCCCAGGGGTACACCGGGGAGCTGTTTTTT
few	TRBV7-9	-	TRBJ1-2	CASSYTGFGGYTF	TGTGCCAGCAGCTACACAGGTTTTGGCGGCTACACCTTC
-	TRBV5-4	-	TRBJ2-1	CASSLARSSYNEQFF	TGTGCCAGCAGCTTGGCCCGGAGCTCCTACAATGAGCAGTTCTTC
-	TRBV6-4	TRBD1	TRBJ2-3	CASSDGTGGPDTQYF	TGTGCCAGCAGTGACGGGACAGGGGGCCCAGATACGCAGTATTTT